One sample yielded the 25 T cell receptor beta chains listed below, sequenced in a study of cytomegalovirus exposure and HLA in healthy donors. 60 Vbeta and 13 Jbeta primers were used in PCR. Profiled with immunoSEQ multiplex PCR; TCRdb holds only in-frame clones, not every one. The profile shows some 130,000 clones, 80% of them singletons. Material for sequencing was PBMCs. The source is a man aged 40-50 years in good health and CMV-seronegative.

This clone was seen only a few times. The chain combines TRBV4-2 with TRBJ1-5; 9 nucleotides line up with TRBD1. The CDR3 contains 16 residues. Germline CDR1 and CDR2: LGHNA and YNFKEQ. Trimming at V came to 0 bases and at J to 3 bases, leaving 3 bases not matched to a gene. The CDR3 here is CASSQDGDRDNQPQHF. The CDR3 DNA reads TGTGCCAGCAGCCAAGACGGGGACAGGGACAATCAGCCCCAGCATTTT.

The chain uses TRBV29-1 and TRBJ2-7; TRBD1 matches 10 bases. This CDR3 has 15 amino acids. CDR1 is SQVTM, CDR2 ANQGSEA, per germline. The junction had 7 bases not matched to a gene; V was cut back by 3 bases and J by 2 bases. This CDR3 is CSVDFPGQGTYEQYF. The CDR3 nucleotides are TGCAGCGTTGACTTTCCGGGACAGGGGACCTACGAGCAGTACTTC.

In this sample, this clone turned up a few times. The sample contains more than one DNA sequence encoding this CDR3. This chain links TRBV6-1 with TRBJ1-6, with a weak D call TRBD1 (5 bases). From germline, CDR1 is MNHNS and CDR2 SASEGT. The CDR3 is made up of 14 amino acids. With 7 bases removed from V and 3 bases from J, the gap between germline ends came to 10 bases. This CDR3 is CASTQGFYNSPLHF. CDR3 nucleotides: TGTGCCAGCACGCAGGGATTCTATAATTCACCCCTCCACTTT.

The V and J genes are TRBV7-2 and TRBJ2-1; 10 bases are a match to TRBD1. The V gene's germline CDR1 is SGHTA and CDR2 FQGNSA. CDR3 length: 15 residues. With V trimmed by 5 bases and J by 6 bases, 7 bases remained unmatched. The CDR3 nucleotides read TGTGCCAGCAGCCTCTCGGGGACAGGGGTCAATGAGCAGTTCTTC. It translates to CASSLSGTGVNEQFF.

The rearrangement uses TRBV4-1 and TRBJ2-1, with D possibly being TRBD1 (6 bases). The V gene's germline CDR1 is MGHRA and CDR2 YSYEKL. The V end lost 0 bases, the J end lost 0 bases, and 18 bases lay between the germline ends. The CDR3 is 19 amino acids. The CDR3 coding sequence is TGCGCCAGCAGCCAAGATCCAGGGGCTGATATGAGCTCCTACAATGAGCAGTTCTTC. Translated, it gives CASSQDPGADMSSYNEQFF.

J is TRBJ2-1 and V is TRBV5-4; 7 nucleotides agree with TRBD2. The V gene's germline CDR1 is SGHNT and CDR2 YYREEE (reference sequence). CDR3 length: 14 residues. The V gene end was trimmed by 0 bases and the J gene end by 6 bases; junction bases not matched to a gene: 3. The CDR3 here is CASSLALAGNEQFF. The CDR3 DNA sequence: TGTGCCAGCAGCTTGGCGTTAGCGGGCAATGAGCAGTTCTTC.

The CDR3 sequence is CASSPGQSGYTF. The CDR3 coding sequence is TGTGCCAGCTCCCCTGGACAGAGCGGCTACACCTTC. The chain is built from TRBV18 and TRBJ1-2, with D maybe TRBD1 (6 bases). The V end lost 6 bases, the J end lost 8 bases, and 13 bases lay between the germline ends. From germline, CDR1 is KGHSH and CDR2 LQKENI. The length of the CDR3 is 12 residues.

The CDR3: CASSVALPGNSYEQYF. As DNA, the CDR3 is TGTGCCAGCAGCGTAGCTCTCCCGGGAAACTCCTACGAGCAGTACTTC. The J gene is TRBJ2-7, the V gene TRBV9; D possibly corresponds to TRBD2 (5 bases). This CDR3 has 16 residues. The V end lost 0 bases, the J end lost 0 bases, and 13 bases lay between the germline ends. The germline V gene has CDR1 SGDLS and CDR2 YYNGEE. The variable domain in full, with the rest retrieved from reference TRBV9 and TRBJ2-7, is DSGVTQTPKHLITATGQRVTLRCSPRSGDLSVYWYQQSLDQGLQFLIQYYNGEERAKGNILERFSAQQFPDLHSELNLSSLELGDSALYFCASSVALPGNSYEQYFGPGTRLTVT.

CDR3 sequence reads: CASSVGGGNSYEQYF. The DNA for the CDR3 is TGTGCCAGCAGCGTAGGGGGAGGAAACTCCTACGAGCAGTACTTC. The rearrangement uses TRBV9 and TRBJ2-7; possibly TRBD2 for D (6 bases). Germline CDR1 and CDR2: SGDLS and YYNGEE. The CDR3 covers 15 residues. Between the trimmed V and J ends, which lost 0 bases and 0 bases, there was a span of 10 bases.

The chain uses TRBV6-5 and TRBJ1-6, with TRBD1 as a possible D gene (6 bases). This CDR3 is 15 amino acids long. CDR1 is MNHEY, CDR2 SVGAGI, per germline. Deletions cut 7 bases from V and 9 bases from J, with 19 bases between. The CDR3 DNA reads TGTGCCAGCACCCGGTACAGGGCGAAGGGTTCACCCCTCCACTTT. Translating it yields CASTRYRAKGSPLHF.

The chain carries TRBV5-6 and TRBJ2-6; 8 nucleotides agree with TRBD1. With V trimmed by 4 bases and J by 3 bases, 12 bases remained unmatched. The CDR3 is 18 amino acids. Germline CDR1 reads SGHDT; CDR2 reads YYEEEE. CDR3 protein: CASSPAGRGRIGANVLTF. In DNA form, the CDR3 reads TGTGCCAGCAGCCCCGCAGGCAGGGGGCGAATTGGGGCCAACGTCCTGACTTTC.

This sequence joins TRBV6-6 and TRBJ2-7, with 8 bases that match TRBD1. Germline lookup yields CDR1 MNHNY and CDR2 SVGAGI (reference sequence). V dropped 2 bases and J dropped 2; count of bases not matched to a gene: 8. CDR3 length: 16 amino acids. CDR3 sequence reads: CASSYDRGRGPYEQYF. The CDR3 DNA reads TGTGCCAGCAGTTACGACAGGGGAAGGGGACCCTACGAGCAGTACTTC.

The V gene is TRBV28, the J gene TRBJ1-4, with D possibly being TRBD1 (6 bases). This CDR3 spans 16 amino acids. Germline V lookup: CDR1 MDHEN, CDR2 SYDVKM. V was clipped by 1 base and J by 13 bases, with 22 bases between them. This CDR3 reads CASSLYTRSGGGILFF. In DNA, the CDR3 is TGTGCCAGCAGTTTATATACCCGGTCGGGGGGCGGGATACTGTTTTTT.

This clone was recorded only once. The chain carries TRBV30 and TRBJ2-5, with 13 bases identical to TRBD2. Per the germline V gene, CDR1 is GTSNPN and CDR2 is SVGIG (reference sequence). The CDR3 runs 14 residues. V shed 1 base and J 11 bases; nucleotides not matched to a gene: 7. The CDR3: CAWSGTSGSWKQYF. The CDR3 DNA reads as TGTGCCTGGAGTGGGACTAGCGGGAGTTGGAAGCAGTACTTC.

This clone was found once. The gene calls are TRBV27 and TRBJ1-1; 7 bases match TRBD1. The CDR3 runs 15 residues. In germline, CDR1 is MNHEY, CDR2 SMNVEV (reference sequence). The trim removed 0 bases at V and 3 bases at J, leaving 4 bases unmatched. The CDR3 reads CASSLSYGTDTEAFF. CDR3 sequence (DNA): TGTGCCAGCAGTTTATCGTATGGGACAGACACTGAAGCTTTCTTT.

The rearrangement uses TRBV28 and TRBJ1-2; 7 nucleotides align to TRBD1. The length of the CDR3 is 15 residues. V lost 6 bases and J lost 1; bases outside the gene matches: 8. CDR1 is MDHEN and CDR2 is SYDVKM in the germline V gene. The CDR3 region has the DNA TGTGCCAGCAGAACCGGGACAGAAAGTAACTATGGCTACACCTTC. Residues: CASRTGTESNYGYTF.

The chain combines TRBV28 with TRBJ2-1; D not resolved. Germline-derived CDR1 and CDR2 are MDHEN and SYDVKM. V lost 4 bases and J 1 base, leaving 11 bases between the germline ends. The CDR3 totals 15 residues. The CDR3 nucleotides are TGTGCCAGCAGTTCCGGGTCCGGTTCCTACAATGAGCAGTTCTTC. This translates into CASSSGSGSYNEQFF.

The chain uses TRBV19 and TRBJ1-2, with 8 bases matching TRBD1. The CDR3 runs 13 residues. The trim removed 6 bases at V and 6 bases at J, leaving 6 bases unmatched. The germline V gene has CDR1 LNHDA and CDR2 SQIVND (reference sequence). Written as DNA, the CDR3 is TGTGCCAGTAGCATTGACAGGGGCGATGGCTACACCTTC. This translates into CASSIDRGDGYTF.

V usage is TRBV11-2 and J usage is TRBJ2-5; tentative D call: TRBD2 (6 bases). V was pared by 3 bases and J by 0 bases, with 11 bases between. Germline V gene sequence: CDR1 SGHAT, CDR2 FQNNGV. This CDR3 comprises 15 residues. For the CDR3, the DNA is TGTGCCAGCAGCTTCGGCGGGGTCTACCAAGAGACCCAGTACTTC. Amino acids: CASSFGGVYQETQYF.

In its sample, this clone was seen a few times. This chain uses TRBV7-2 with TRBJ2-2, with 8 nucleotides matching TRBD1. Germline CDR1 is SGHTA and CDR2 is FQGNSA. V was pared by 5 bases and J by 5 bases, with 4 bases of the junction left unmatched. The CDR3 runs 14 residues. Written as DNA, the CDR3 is TGTGCCAGCAGCGCCCGACAGGGGACCGGGGAGCTGTTTTTT. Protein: CASSARQGTGELFF.

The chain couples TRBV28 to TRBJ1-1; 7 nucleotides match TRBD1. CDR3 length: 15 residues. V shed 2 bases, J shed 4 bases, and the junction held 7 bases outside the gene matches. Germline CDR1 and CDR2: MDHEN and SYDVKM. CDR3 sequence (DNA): TGTGCCAGCAGTTTAGGGTCGACAGGGCCCACTGAAGCTTTCTTT. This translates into CASSLGSTGPTEAFF.

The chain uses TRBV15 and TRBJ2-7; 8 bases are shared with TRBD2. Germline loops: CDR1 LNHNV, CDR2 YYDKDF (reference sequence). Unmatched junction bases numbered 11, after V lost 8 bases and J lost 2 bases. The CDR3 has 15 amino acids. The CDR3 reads CATGAGTAGAYEQYF. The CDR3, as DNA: TGTGCCACCGGGGCGGGAACAGCGGGAGCCTACGAGCAGTACTTC.

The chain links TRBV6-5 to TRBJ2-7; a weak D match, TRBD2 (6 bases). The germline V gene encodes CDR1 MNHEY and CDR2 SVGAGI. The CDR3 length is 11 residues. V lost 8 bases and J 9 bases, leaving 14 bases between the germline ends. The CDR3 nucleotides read TGTGCCAGCGGCCGAGGAGGGCGGCAGTACTTC. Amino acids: CASGRGGRQYF.

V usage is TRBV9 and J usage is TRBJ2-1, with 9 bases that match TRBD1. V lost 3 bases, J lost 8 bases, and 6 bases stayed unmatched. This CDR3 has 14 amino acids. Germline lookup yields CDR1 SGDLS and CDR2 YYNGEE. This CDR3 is CASSATDRGDEQFF. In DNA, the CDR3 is TGTGCCAGCAGCGCCACGGACAGGGGAGATGAGCAGTTCTTC. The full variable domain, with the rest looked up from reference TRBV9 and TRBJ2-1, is DSGVTQTPKHLITATGQRVTLRCSPRSGDLSVYWYQQSLDQGLQFLIQYYNGEERAKGNILERFSAQQFPDLHSELNLSSLELGDSALYFCASSATDRGDEQFFGPGTRLTVL.

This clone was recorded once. CDR3 sequence (DNA): TGTGCCAGCAGCCAAGCCAAAAGGGGTGTTTTCTTT. This codes for CASSQAKRGVFF. The chain uses TRBV4-2 and TRBJ1-1; the D gene is possibly TRBD1 (5 bases). From germline, CDR1 is LGHNA and CDR2 YNFKEQ. V dropped 1 base and J dropped 13 bases, with 13 bases sitting between them. This CDR3 is 12 amino acids long.